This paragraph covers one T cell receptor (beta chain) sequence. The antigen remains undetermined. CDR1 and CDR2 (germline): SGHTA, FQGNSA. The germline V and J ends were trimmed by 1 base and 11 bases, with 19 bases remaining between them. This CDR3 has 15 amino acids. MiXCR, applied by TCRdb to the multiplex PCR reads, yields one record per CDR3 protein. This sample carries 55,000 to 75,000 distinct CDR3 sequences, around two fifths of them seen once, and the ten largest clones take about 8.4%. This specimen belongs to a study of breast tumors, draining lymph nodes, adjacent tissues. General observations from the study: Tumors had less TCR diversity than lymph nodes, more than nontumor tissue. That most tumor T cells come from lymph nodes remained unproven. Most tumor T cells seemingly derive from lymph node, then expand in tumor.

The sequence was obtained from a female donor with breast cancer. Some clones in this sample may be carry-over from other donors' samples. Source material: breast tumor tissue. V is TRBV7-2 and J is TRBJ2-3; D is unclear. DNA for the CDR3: TGTGCCAGCAGCTTAGATGTGGGATCCTACAATGAGCAGTATTTT. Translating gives CASSLDVGSYNEQYF.